In its sample, the clone carrying this TCR beta chain was seen many times. Trimming pared 1 base from V and 5 bases from J, leaving 12 bases between. The CDR3 has 15 amino acids. Looked up from germline, CDR1 is LGHNA and CDR2 is YSLEER. This entry comes from a study of low-dose radiotherapy and immunotherapy resistance in tumors. Study-level information: Cohort 1 was given 0.5 Gy per fraction every 2 weeks, for 6.5 Gy total. For four cycles from cycle 1 day 1, patients took 300 mg oral aspirin daily.

Primers targeting TRAV and TRBV primed first-strand cDNA, covering alpha and beta chains. The TCRs were subjected to amplification over roughly 18 PCR cycles employing a constant-region primer in conjunction with a V-primer adapter. In TCRdb, the reads were re-called with MiXCR into one record per CDR3 protein. The sample carries more than 70,000 distinct CDR3 sequences, roughly 20% recorded once. Time point denoted: after trial treatment. The treatment denotes: LDRT plus nivolumab, ipilimumab, low-dose cyclophosphamide and aspirin (RACIN trial). Donors, who were enrolled in a single-arm phase I dose-escalation trial, received nivolumab, ipilimumab, aspirin, low-dose cyclophosphamide and low-dose radiotherapy. Advanced solid tumors lacking tumor-infiltrating lymphocytes were present in eligible patients.

The rearrangement links TRBV4-3 to TRBJ2-1, with a tentative D call TRBD2 (5 bases). Here the sequenced sample was PBMCs, taken after low-dose radiotherapy plus immunotherapy. The receptor's source is a female donor with ovarian cancer. The CDR3, as DNA: TGCGCCAGCAGCCAAGGGCTCGGGAAGGACAATGAGCAGTTCTTC. It is translated as CASSQGLGKDNEQFF.